A selection of T cell receptor beta chains follows, all from one sample in a study of cytomegalovirus exposure and HLA in healthy donors. Sequencing used immunoSEQ multiplex PCR; TCRdb keeps in-frame clones, though not all of them. The sample yields about 150,000 clones, about 90% seen once. Input material: PBMCs. Receptors originate from a young woman in good health and CMV-seropositive. CDR3s include the opening cysteine and the closing phenylalanine or tryptophan. Each record gives: D gene, V gene, clone size, J gene, CDR3 protein, CDR3 DNA. The D gene is left open where the match is weak. Only some rows state a clone size, as once, few, many or a class for expanded clones.

NA	TRBV10-3	NA	TRBJ1-5	CAISESAELNQPQHF	TGTGCCATCAGTGAGTCGGCAGAACTAAATCAGCCCCAGCATTTT
NA	TRBV11-2	NA	TRBJ2-4	CASSLVGTLYTGNIQYF	TGTGCCAGCAGCTTAGTAGGGACACTATACACCGGGAACATTCAGTACTTC
TRBD2	TRBV10-2	NA	TRBJ2-5	CASSVASGGPLQETQYF	TGCGCCAGCAGTGTGGCTAGCGGGGGACCACTCCAAGAGACCCAGTACTTC
TRBD1	TRBV27	NA	TRBJ2-1	CASSLSYRGASSSYNEQFF	TGTGCCAGCAGTTTATCGTACAGGGGGGCCAGCAGCTCCTACAATGAGCAGTTCTTC
NA	TRBV6-1	NA	TRBJ1-5	CASSEAWRPQHF	TGTGCCAGCAGTGAAGCTTGGAGGCCCCAGCATTTT
NA	TRBV5-6	NA	TRBJ2-2	CASSLVARPNGELFF	TGTGCCAGCAGCTTGGTGGCCAGGCCCAACGGGGAGCTGTTTTTT
TRBD1	TRBV2	NA	TRBJ1-5	CATTRDRADNQPQHF	TGTGCCACCACTAGGGACAGGGCCGACAATCAGCCCCAGCATTTT
TRBD1	TRBV7-9	NA	TRBJ1-3	CASSLGTGNLGNTIYF	TGTGCCAGCAGCTTAGGGACAGGCAATCTTGGAAACACCATATATTTT
NA	TRBV6-6	NA	TRBJ1-4	CASSNTAATNEKLFF	TGTGCCAGCAGTAACACAGCCGCAACTAATGAAAAACTGTTTTTT
TRBD1	TRBV5-1	many	TRBJ2-3	CASSPLPGTGTDTQYF	TGCGCCAGCAGCCCACTCCCGGGGACAGGCACAGATACGCAGTATTTT
NA	TRBV6-5	NA	TRBJ1-3	CASARTLASGNTIYF	TGTGCCAGCGCCAGAACACTAGCTTCTGGAAACACCATATATTTT
NA	TRBV15	NA	TRBJ2-7	CATSRATGLGEQYF	TGTGCCACCAGCAGAGCCACGGGACTGGGAGAGCAGTACTTC
NA	TRBV2	NA	TRBJ2-3	CASRDYQITQYF	TGTGCCAGCAGGGACTATCAAATTACGCAGTATTTT
NA	TRBV4-1	few	TRBJ2-1	CASSQSPGGPDEQFF	TGCGCCAGCAGCCAAAGTCCCGGGGGGCCCGATGAGCAGTTCTTC
NA	TRBV13	NA	TRBJ1-5	CASSLGGLSNQPQHF	TGTGCCAGCAGCCTGGGAGGCCTTAGCAATCAGCCCCAGCATTTT
TRBD2	TRBV19	NA	TRBJ2-3	CASRLSGGYTDTQYF	TGTGCCAGCCGACTAAGCGGGGGTTACACAGATACGCAGTATTTT
NA	TRBV18	NA	TRBJ2-2	CASSPLPLRPGTGELFF	TGTGCCAGCTCACCACTCCCCCTAAGGCCAGGCACCGGGGAGCTGTTTTTT
NA	TRBV5-1	once	TRBJ2-7	CASSTGTLHSYEQYF	TGCGCCAGCAGCACCGGGACTCTGCACTCCTACGAGCAGTACTTC
NA	TRBV6-1	NA	TRBJ2-3	CASSKDRSTDTQYF	TGTGCCAGCAGCAAAGACAGAAGCACAGATACGCAGTATTTT
NA	TRBV10-3	NA	TRBJ1-1	CAISEPGLANTEAFF	TGTGCCATCAGTGAACCAGGGTTGGCGAACACTGAAGCTTTCTTT
TRBD1	TRBV5-1	NA	TRBJ2-7	CASSSGPNTGVLFYEQYF	TGCGCCAGCAGCTCCGGCCCTAATACAGGGGTCCTCTTTTACGAGCAGTACTTC
TRBD2	TRBV11-2	NA	TRBJ2-1	CASRLAGRSSYNEQFF	TGTGCCAGCAGGCTAGCGGGGCGTAGCTCCTACAATGAGCAGTTCTTC
TRBD2	TRBV29-1	NA	TRBJ2-7	CSVASGRAYEQYF	TGCAGCGTTGCTAGCGGGAGGGCGTACGAGCAGTACTTC
TRBD2	TRBV6-6	NA	TRBJ2-1	CASSPSGGAYFEQFF	TGTGCCAGCAGTCCTAGCGGGGGGGCCTATTTTGAGCAGTTCTTC
NA	TRBV5-1	NA	TRBJ1-5	CASSSRGGAGEPQHF	TGCGCCAGCAGCTCGAGAGGAGGGGCCGGGGAGCCCCAGCATTTT
TRBD2	TRBV15	NA	TRBJ2-5	CATSRAGLAVETQYF	TGTGCCACCAGCAGAGCGGGACTAGCGGTAGAGACCCAGTACTTC
TRBD2	TRBV5-1	NA	TRBJ2-7	CASSWTLRGSSYEQYF	TGCGCCAGCAGCTGGACTTTGCGGGGGAGCTCCTACGAGCAGTACTTC
TRBD1	TRBV7-2	NA	TRBJ1-5	CASSLRQGDNQPQHF	TGTGCCAGCAGCTTAAGGCAGGGGGATAATCAGCCCCAGCATTTT
NA	TRBV29-1	NA	TRBJ2-1	CSVGAGVGNEQFF	TGCAGCGTTGGGGCAGGGGTAGGTAATGAGCAGTTCTTC
TRBD2	TRBV5-6	NA	TRBJ2-1	CASSPNPPGLAGYNEQFF	TGTGCCAGCAGCCCGAACCCCCCAGGCCTAGCGGGGTACAATGAGCAGTTCTTC
NA	TRBV2	NA	TRBJ2-5	CASSELGASTYF	TGTGCCAGCAGTGAGCTTGGAGCGAGCACGTACTTC
NA	TRBV9	NA	TRBJ2-7	CASSVATGSEQYF	TGTGCCAGCAGCGTAGCTACAGGGAGCGAGCAGTACTTC
TRBD1	TRBV28	NA	TRBJ1-2	CASSRTGRNYGYTF	TGTGCCAGCAGCCGGACAGGGAGGAACTATGGCTACACCTTC
TRBD1	TRBV5-1	NA	TRBJ1-3	CASSRDRGGNTIYF	TGCGCCAGCAGCCGGGACAGAGGTGGAAACACCATATATTTT
NA	TRBV28	once	TRBJ1-5	CASSFGGSNQPQHF	TGTGCCAGCAGTTTCGGGGGTAGCAATCAGCCCCAGCATTTT
TRBD1	TRBV10-1	NA	TRBJ2-5	CASGWIRDRGYQETQYF	TGCGCCAGCGGATGGATCCGGGACAGGGGGTACCAAGAGACCCAGTACTTC
TRBD1	TRBV2	NA	TRBJ1-1	CASFRGQGTEAFF	TGTGCCAGCTTCAGGGGACAGGGTACTGAAGCTTTCTTT
TRBD2	TRBV2	NA	TRBJ2-1	CASSAILAGEQFF	TGTGCCAGCAGTGCGATACTAGCGGGGGAGCAGTTCTTC
NA	TRBV18	NA	TRBJ1-5	CASSPPGMRGKSQPQHF	TGTGCCAGCTCACCACCGGGTATGAGGGGGAAAAGTCAGCCCCAGCATTTT
TRBD1	TRBV11-3	NA	TRBJ2-1	CASSPGQGTYNEQFF	TGTGCCAGCAGCCCCGGACAGGGGACCTACAATGAGCAGTTCTTC
TRBD1	TRBV10-3	NA	TRBJ2-7	CAISSDRTGYEQYF	TGTGCCATCAGCTCGGACAGGACTGGGTACGAGCAGTACTTC
TRBD1	TRBV5-6	NA	TRBJ2-7	CASSFLGTGATYEQYF	TGTGCCAGCAGCTTTTTGGGGACAGGGGCCACCTACGAGCAGTACTTC
NA	TRBV5-1	NA	TRBJ1-2	CASSESGVGGYTF	TGCGCCAGCAGCGAGTCCGGGGTCGGTGGCTACACCTTC
NA	TRBV7-7	NA	TRBJ2-7	CASSPEGTPYEQYF	TGTGCCAGCAGCCCGGAAGGGACACCCTACGAGCAGTACTTC
NA	TRBV4-1	NA	TRBJ2-7	CASSQGASYEQYF	TGCGCCAGCAGCCAAGGGGCCTCCTACGAGCAGTACTTC